This T cell receptor beta chain was profiled in a study of blood T cell repertoires in COVID-19. How the authors handled the data: Quantification of nucleated cells was approximated via reference gene primer amplification. The assay was immunoSEQ multiplex PCR, and TCRdb's table has in-frame clones only and misses some. That table gives V, J and clone size, and the DNA gave D and trimming. The profile shows 490,000 or so clones, around nine tenths of them singletons. With respect to this clone: The sample contains more than one DNA sequence encoding this CDR3.

The germline V gene encodes CDR1 SGHTA and CDR2 FQGNSA. Trimming left V 1 base short and J 3 bases short, with 4 bases between. The CDR3 is 13 residues long. V usage is TRBV7-2 and J usage is TRBJ1-5, with D unclear. Sequenced sample: PBMCs or T cells enriched from blood (not recorded which). This sequence was found in an older woman who had recovered from COVID-19. The CDR3 loop reads CASSLGANQPQHF. CDR3 coding DNA: TGTGCCAGCAGCTTAGGAGCCAATCAGCCCCAGCATTTT.